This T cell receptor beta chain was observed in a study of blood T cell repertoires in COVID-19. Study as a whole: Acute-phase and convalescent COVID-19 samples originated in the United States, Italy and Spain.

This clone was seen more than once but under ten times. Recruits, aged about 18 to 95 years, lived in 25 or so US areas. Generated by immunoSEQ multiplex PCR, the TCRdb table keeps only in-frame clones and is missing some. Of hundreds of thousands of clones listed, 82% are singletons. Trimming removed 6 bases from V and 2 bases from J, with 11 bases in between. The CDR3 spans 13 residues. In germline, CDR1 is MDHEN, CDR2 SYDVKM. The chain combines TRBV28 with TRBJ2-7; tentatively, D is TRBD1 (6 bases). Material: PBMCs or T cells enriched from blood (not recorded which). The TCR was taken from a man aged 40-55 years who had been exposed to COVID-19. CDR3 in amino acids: CASRRQAAYEQYF. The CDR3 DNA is TGTGCCAGCAGACGACAGGCTGCCTACGAGCAGTACTTC.